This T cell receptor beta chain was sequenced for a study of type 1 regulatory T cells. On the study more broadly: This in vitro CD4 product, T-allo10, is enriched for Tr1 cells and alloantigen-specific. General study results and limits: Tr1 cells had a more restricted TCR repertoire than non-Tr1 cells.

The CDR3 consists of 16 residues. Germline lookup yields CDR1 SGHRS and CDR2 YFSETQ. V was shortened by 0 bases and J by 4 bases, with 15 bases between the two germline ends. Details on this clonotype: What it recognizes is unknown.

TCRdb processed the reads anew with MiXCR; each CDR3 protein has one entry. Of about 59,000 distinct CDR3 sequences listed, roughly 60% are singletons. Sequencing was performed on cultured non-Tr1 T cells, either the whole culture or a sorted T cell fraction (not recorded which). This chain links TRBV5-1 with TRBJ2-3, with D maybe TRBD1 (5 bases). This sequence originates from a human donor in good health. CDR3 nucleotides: TGCGCCAGCAGCTTGGGGGCAGGGATCGTTTCAGATACGCAGTATTTT. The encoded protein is CASSLGAGIVSDTQYF. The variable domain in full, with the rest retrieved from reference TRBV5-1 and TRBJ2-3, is KAGVTQTPRYLIKTRGQQVTLSCSPISGHRSVSWYQQTPGQGLQFLFEYFSETQRNKGNFPGRFSGRQFSNSRSEMNVSTLELGDSALYLCASSLGAGIVSDTQYFGPGTRLTVL.